This section outlines one TCR beta chain sequence together with its context. This sample is part of a study of OX40 agonist ivuxolimab in advanced cancers. As for the study in general: Patients' therapy was ivuxolimab, an antibody that acts as an agonist of OX40 (CD134).

Sequencing was performed with immunoSEQ multiplex PCR; in TCRdb, only in-frame clones are kept and a portion is missing. The sample carries 70,000 or so clones, approximately 92% recorded once. Germline CDR1 LNHDA, CDR2 SQIVND (reference sequence). This CDR3 spans 14 amino acids. V was shortened by 3 bases and J by 1 base, with 8 bases between the two germline ends. Sequenced here: CD4+ or CD8+ T cells sorted from blood, sampled in a trial of the OX40 agonist ivuxolimab. The receptor comes from an adult with an advanced solid tumor such as melanoma, head and neck, liver or kidney cancer. The V and J genes are TRBV19 and TRBJ2-3; D is perhaps TRBD2 (6 bases). The CDR3 DNA reads TGTGCCAGTAGTATCCCTAGCGGCACAGATACGCAGTATTTT. Its translation: CASSIPSGTDTQYF.